The 22 T cell receptor beta chains below all came from one sample that was sequenced in a study of cytomegalovirus exposure and HLA in healthy donors. Researchers ran the PCR with 60 Vbeta and 13 Jbeta primers. Sequenced by immunoSEQ multiplex PCR; TCRdb stores in-frame clones only, minus some. This repertoire shows 150,000 to 200,000 clones, around two thirds found once; its top ten account for 8.5% to 12%. Sequenced input: PBMCs. Source of these receptors: a man aged 25 to 45 in good health and CMV-seropositive.

The chain uses TRBV21-1 and TRBJ2-1; the DNA was not used to check the table's D call, TRBD1. TRBV21-1 is marked as a pseudogene. CDR3 size: 16 residues. CDR3 amino acids: CASSKLWAISYNEQFF. The CDR3 DNA sequence: TGTGCCAGCAGCAAGTTGTGGGCCATCTCCTACAATGAGCAGTTCTTC.

In this sample, this clone turned up a few times. The chain joins TRBV27 to TRBJ1-2; a possible D gene is TRBD1 (6 bases). The length of the CDR3 is 13 residues. V lost 5 bases and J 4 bases, leaving 11 bases between the germline ends. The V gene's germline CDR1 is MNHEY and CDR2 SMNVEV (reference sequence). Written as DNA, the CDR3 is TGTGCCAGCAGTAGGACAGTTACCTATGGCTACACCTTC. It specifies CASSRTVTYGYTF.

This clone was detected once. The V and J genes are TRBV9 and TRBJ2-2, with TRBD2 matching 7 bases. This CDR3 spans 16 amino acids. V was pared by 6 bases and J by 1 base, with 9 bases of the junction left unmatched. Germline lookup yields CDR1 SGDLS and CDR2 YYNGEE. CDR3 nucleotides: TGTGCCAGCACCTCCGGGGGGAGGTTGAACACCGGGGAGCTGTTTTTT. It translates to CASTSGGRLNTGELFF.

The rearrangement joins TRBV5-4 to TRBJ2-7; 10 nucleotides agree with TRBD2. Germline-derived CDR1 and CDR2 are SGHNT and YYREEE (reference sequence). The CDR3 totals 14 residues. The trim removed 2 bases at V and 5 bases at J, leaving 4 bases unmatched. CDR3 sequence (DNA): TGTGCCAGCAGCTTTCTAGCGGGAGCCGACGAGCAGTACTTC. It codes for CASSFLAGADEQYF.

This clone turned up a few times. The chain employs TRBV6-1 and TRBJ2-5, with 8 positions matching TRBD1. The CDR3 runs 14 residues. Trimming at V came to 5 bases and at J to 1 base, leaving 3 bases not matched to a gene. Per the germline V gene, CDR1 is MNHNS and CDR2 is SASEGT. CDR3 bases: TGTGCCAGCAGTTTAACAGGGGGCCAAGAGACCCAGTACTTC. Amino acids: CASSLTGGQETQYF.

This chain joins TRBV7-9 and TRBJ2-7; 7 bases agree with TRBD1. Trimming at V came to 7 bases and at J to 3 bases, leaving 9 bases not matched to a gene. The CDR3 sequence is 14 residues long. Germline V CDR1 and CDR2: SEHNR, FQNEAQ (reference sequence). The CDR3 spells CASTPEAGGYEQYF. The CDR3 DNA reads TGTGCCAGCACCCCGGAGGCAGGGGGCTACGAGCAGTACTTC.

This clone came up a few times. The rearrangement links TRBV10-3 to TRBJ1-5, with no clear D. The V end lost 0 bases, the J end lost 5 bases, and 11 bases lay between the germline ends. CDR3 length: 15 residues. The germline V gene encodes CDR1 ENHRY and CDR2 SYGVKD. The CDR3 reads CAISESSTGDQPQHF. The CDR3 bases are TGTGCCATCAGTGAGTCTTCGACGGGAGATCAGCCCCAGCATTTT.

The chain couples TRBV7-3 to TRBJ1-1, with 7 nucleotides matching TRBD1. CDR1 is SGHTA, CDR2 FQGTGA, per germline. Germline trimming cut 5 bases from V and 1 base from J; bases unmatched to any gene: 4. The CDR3 runs to 14 residues. The CDR3 protein is CASSQGQTNTEAFF. DNA of the CDR3: TGTGCCAGCAGCCAGGGACAGACGAACACTGAAGCTTTCTTT.

The sample holds one count of this clone. The chain combines TRBV27 with TRBJ2-7; 8 nucleotides agree with TRBD1. This CDR3 has 14 amino acids. CDR1 is MNHEY, CDR2 SMNVEV, per germline (reference sequence). Trimming at V came to 5 bases and at J to 0 bases, leaving 3 bases not matched to a gene. The CDR3 DNA sequence: TGTGCCAGCAGTCTTACAGGGGGCTCCTACGAGCAGTACTTC. It is translated as CASSLTGGSYEQYF.

This clone turned up a few times. The rearrangement links TRBV6-5 to TRBJ1-1; D is perhaps TRBD1 (5 bases). V lost 7 bases to trimming and J lost 4 bases, with 13 bases between them. CDR1 is MNHEY, CDR2 SVGAGI, per germline. This CDR3 is built from 13 residues. CDR3 sequence reads: CASMAGLGTEAFF. CDR3 DNA: TGTGCCAGCATGGCAGGGCTCGGCACTGAAGCTTTCTTT.

V and J are TRBV7-3 and TRBJ2-3; D is uncertain. Germline assignment: CDR1 SGHTA and CDR2 FQGTGA. Trimming stripped 4 bases from V and 6 bases from J, with 8 bases between. The CDR3 spans 12 residues. CDR3 amino acids: CASSYPGDTQYF. The CDR3 DNA is TGTGCCAGCAGCTACCCCGGGGATACGCAGTATTTT.

The V and J genes are TRBV30 and TRBJ2-7; 7 nucleotides align to TRBD2. V lost 3 bases to trimming and J lost 0 bases; unmatched junction nucleotides: 5. The CDR3 runs to 14 residues. Germline V gives CDR1 GTSNPN, CDR2 SVGIG (reference sequence). The CDR3: CAWSDLAASYEQYF. The CDR3 region has the DNA TGTGCCTGGAGCGATCTAGCGGCCTCCTACGAGCAGTACTTC. Complete variable domain (other parts from reference TRBV30 and TRBJ2-7): SQTIHQWPATLVQPVGSPLSLECTVEGTSNPNLYWYRQAAGRGLQLLFYSVGIGQISSEVPQNLSASRPQDRQFILSSKKLLLSDSGFYLCAWSDLAASYEQYFGPGTRLTVT.

The chain combines TRBV18 with TRBJ2-3, with 7 bases fitting TRBD2. The CDR3 loop spans 15 amino acids. V was clipped by 2 bases and J by 4 bases; unmatched bases: 6. In germline, CDR1 is KGHSH, CDR2 LQKENI. The chain's CDR3 is CASSPVGGSADTQYF. CDR3 sequence (DNA): TGTGCCAGCTCACCAGTGGGCGGGAGTGCAGATACGCAGTATTTT.

The chain recombines TRBV28 with TRBJ2-7; 7 nucleotides line up with TRBD2. This CDR3 contains 16 residues. Looked up from germline, CDR1 is MDHEN and CDR2 is SYDVKM. Trimming at V came to 2 bases and at J to 3 bases, leaving 10 bases not matched to a gene. This CDR3 reads CASSLAGVGFSYEQYF. The CDR3 DNA reads TGTGCCAGCAGTTTAGCGGGAGTCGGTTTTAGCTACGAGCAGTACTTC.

The chain is built from TRBV30 and TRBJ1-2; D remains unclear. Deletions cut 4 bases from V and 4 bases from J, with 13 bases between. CDR1 is GTSNPN and CDR2 is SVGIG in the germline V gene (reference sequence). The CDR3 runs 13 residues. The CDR3 here is CAWTDDGFYGYTF. CDR3 coding DNA: TGTGCCTGGACAGATGATGGTTTCTATGGCTACACCTTC.

The chain uses TRBV9 and TRBJ2-3; the D gene is possibly TRBD2 (5 bases). The CDR3 is 14 residues long. Germline V lookup: CDR1 SGDLS, CDR2 YYNGEE. V was shortened by 4 bases and J by 9 bases, with 18 bases between the two germline ends. The CDR3 DNA follows: TGTGCCAGCAGCCCCCAGATACCCCGAGGGACGCAGTATTTT. Translating gives CASSPQIPRGTQYF. Drawing the rest from reference TRBV9 and TRBJ2-3, the complete variable domain is DSGVTQTPKHLITATGQRVTLRCSPRSGDLSVYWYQQSLDQGLQFLIQYYNGEERAKGNILERFSAQQFPDLHSELNLSSLELGDSALYFCASSPQIPRGTQYFGPGTRLTVL.

The gene calls are TRBV6-5 and TRBJ2-7; the D gene is possibly TRBD1 (5 bases). Trimming took off 4 bases at V and 2 bases at J, with 18 bases between the two ends. CDR1 and CDR2 (germline): MNHEY, SVGAGI. The CDR3 is 16 amino acids. The CDR3, as DNA: TGTGCCAGCAGTTTTCGGACACAGACAACGCCCTACGAGCAGTACTTC. Its protein product is CASSFRTQTTPYEQYF.

The V and J genes are TRBV11-1 and TRBJ2-4; perhaps TRBD2 as D (7 bases). This CDR3 region has 15 residues. Between the trimmed V and J ends, which lost 4 bases and 6 bases, there was a span of 16 bases. Germline CDR1 is SGHAT and CDR2 is FQDESV (reference sequence). CDR3 in DNA: TGTGCCAGCAGCTCCATCGCGGGGGCTTTAAACATTCAGTACTTC. It is translated as CASSSIAGALNIQYF.

This chain joins TRBV18 and TRBJ1-4, with 9 bases fitting TRBD1. V lost 7 bases and J lost 7; bases outside the gene matches: 4. This CDR3 comprises 13 residues. CDR1 is KGHSH and CDR2 is LQKENI in the germline V gene. For the CDR3, the DNA is TGTGCCAGCTTGGGACAGGGTGGTGAAAAACTGTTTTTT. This gives the protein CASLGQGGEKLFF. Full variable domain (rest looked up from reference TRBV18 and TRBJ1-4): NAGVMQNPRHLVRRRGQEARLRCSPMKGHSHVYWYRQLPEEGLKFMVYLQKENIIDESGMPKERFSAEFPKEGPSILRIQQVVRGDSAAYFCASLGQGGEKLFFGSGTQLSVL.

The chain employs TRBV30 and TRBJ1-3; TRBD1 is a possible D gene (6 bases). CDR3 length: 12 residues. Germline lookup yields CDR1 GTSNPN and CDR2 SVGIG (reference sequence). V lost 5 bases and J 4 bases, leaving 9 bases between the germline ends. CDR3 protein: CAWADRGNTIYF. CDR3 DNA: TGTGCCTGGGCGGACAGAGGAAACACCATATATTTT.

Of note for this clone: Other DNA sequences in this specimen translate into the identical CDR3. This chain uses TRBV2 with TRBJ1-1, with 8 bases identical to TRBD1. With V trimmed by 1 base and J by 1 base, 8 bases remained unmatched. The germline V gene encodes CDR1 SNHLY and CDR2 FYNNEI. The CDR3 covers 17 residues. The CDR3 DNA is TGTGCCAGCAGTGAAGGGCACAGGGGGTCCCAGAACACTGAAGCTTTCTTT. Translation gives CASSEGHRGSQNTEAFF.

The chain recombines TRBV5-6 with TRBJ1-2; no clear D gene. The germline CDR1 and CDR2 sequences are SGHDT and YYEEEE. V was shortened by 0 bases and J by 2 bases, with 8 bases between the two germline ends. This CDR3 comprises 14 residues. CDR3 bases: TGTGCCAGCAGCTTGGGTACGGGGAACTATGGCTACACCTTC. Encoded protein: CASSLGTGNYGYTF.